Presented here are 27 T cell receptor beta chains from one specimen sequenced in a study of T cells in Graves' hyperthyroidism and ophthalmopathy. TCR beta CDR3 sequences were amplified from RNA transcripts. RT-PCR in the first round (using the HTBI primer set) targeted the TCR CDR3. Using its own MiXCR run on the multiplex PCR reads, TCRdb lists one record per CDR3 protein. The table has 400,000 to 500,000 distinct CDR3 sequences, 14% to 15% seen once. The sequencing sample was made of blood. Receptors originate from a young man with Graves' ophthalmopathy.

This clonotype was counted at least ten times. The rearrangement links TRBV7-2 to TRBJ1-1; maybe TRBD1 (6 bases). CDR3 length equals 15 residues. Germline V gene sequence: CDR1 SGHTA, CDR2 FQGNSA. V was shortened by 0 bases and J by 0 bases, with 8 bases between the two germline ends. CDR3 loop: CASSLAGGMNTEAFF. In DNA, the CDR3 is TGTGCCAGCAGCTTAGCAGGGGGGATGAACACTGAAGCTTTCTTT.

This clonotype was recorded at least ten times. The V and J genes are TRBV12-3 or TRBV12-4 and TRBJ1-5, with a tentative D call TRBD1 (5 bases). The V gene lost 6 bases and the J gene lost 1 base, with 13 bases spanning the gap. The CDR3 spans 15 residues. The CDR3 region has the DNA TGTGCCAGCAGCCCGACAGACCCGAGCAATCAGCCCCAGCATTTT. Protein product: CASSPTDPSNQPQHF.

This clonotype was seen a handful of times. A read error may be the cause here, since a much bigger clone is one base away. The V and J genes are TRBV7-2 and TRBJ2-3; 12 nucleotides line up with TRBD2. After removal of 8 bases from V and 5 bases from J, the junction contained 8 bases not matched to a gene. This CDR3 contains 15 residues. CDR1 is SGHTA and CDR2 is FQGNSA in the germline V gene. The CDR3 bases are TGTGCCAGCGGCTCTAGCGGGGGGGCAGGAGATACGCAGTATTTT. Translating gives CASGSSGGAGDTQYF. Using reference TRBV7-2 and TRBJ2-3 for the parts outside the CDR3, the full variable domain is GAGVSQSPSNKVTEKGKDVELRCDPISGHTALYWYRQSLGQGLEFLIYFQGNSAPDKSGLPSDRFSAERTGGSVSTLTIQRTQQEDSAVYLCASGSSGGAGDTQYFGPGTRLTVL.

This clonotype showed up just a few times. In DNA form, the CDR3 reads TGTGCCAGCAGCGCAGGACGCACGTTAGCTAACTATGGCTACACCTTC. Its protein is CASSAGRTLANYGYTF. The chain uses TRBV9 and TRBJ1-2, with D unresolved. Between the trimmed V and J ends, which lost 3 bases and 0 bases, there was a span of 15 bases. The CDR3 runs to 16 residues. Per the germline V gene, CDR1 is SGDLS and CDR2 is YYNGEE.

This clonotype was seen only a few times. This chain joins TRBV11-1 and TRBJ2-1, with TRBD2 identical over 14 bases. Germline CDR1 is SGHAT and CDR2 is FQDESV (reference sequence). The CDR3 extends over 17 amino acids. Losses at the gene ends were 5 bases for V and 6 bases for J; bases not matched to a gene: 9. The DNA for the CDR3 is TGTGCCAGCAGCAAACGGACTAGCGGGAGGCTTGGCAATGAGCAGTTCTTC. This sequence encodes CASSKRTSGRLGNEQFF. The variable domain in full, with the rest retrieved from reference TRBV11-1 and TRBJ2-1, is EAEVAQSPRYKITEKSQAVAFWCDPISGHATLYWYRQILGQGPELLVQFQDESVVDDSQLPKDRFSAERLKGVDSTLKIQPAELGDSAMYLCASSKRTSGRLGNEQFFGPGTRLTVL.

The sample holds many counts of this clonotype. This sequence joins TRBV11-2 and TRBJ2-7; TRBD2 agrees at 12 bases. Per germline, CDR1 SGHAT and CDR2 FQNNGV. The CDR3 has 16 amino acids. Trimming removed 5 bases from V and 2 bases from J; junction bases left unmatched: 7. The CDR3 sequence is CASSHGTSGRTYEQYF. In DNA form, the CDR3 reads TGTGCCAGCAGCCATGGGACTAGCGGGCGAACCTACGAGCAGTACTTC.

This clonotype occurred many times. The chain recombines TRBV12-3 or TRBV12-4 with TRBJ2-1, with D hard to call. The CDR3 contains 15 residues. Trimming took off 7 bases at V and 0 bases at J, with 13 bases between the two ends. For the CDR3, the DNA is TGTGCCAGCATTACCCAGTACAGCTCCTACAATGAGCAGTTCTTC. Its protein product is CASITQYSSYNEQFF.

This clonotype has at least ten counts. The gene calls are TRBV5-1 and TRBJ1-1; 9 nucleotides match TRBD1. Germline CDR1 SGHRS, CDR2 YFSETQ. The CDR3 extends over 14 amino acids. The trim removed 2 bases at V and 7 bases at J, leaving 6 bases unmatched. The CDR3 region is CASSLDRGGNEAFF. The DNA for the CDR3 is TGCGCCAGCAGCTTAGACAGGGGGGGAAATGAAGCTTTCTTT.

This clonotype came up many times. This chain connects TRBV12-3 or TRBV12-4 to TRBJ1-2, with D possibly TRBD1 on 6 matching bases. Trimming removed 5 bases at V and 5 bases at J, with 18 bases between. This CDR3 is built from 15 residues. The CDR3 is CASSPGDTQGYGYTF. CDR3 in DNA: TGTGCCAGCAGTCCAGGGGACACCCAGGGATATGGCTACACCTTC.

This clonotype was observed a few times. This chain connects TRBV7-9 to TRBJ1-6; no definite D call. The V gene lost 5 bases and the J gene lost 9 bases, with 17 bases spanning the gap. CDR1 and CDR2 from the germline V gene are SEHNR and FQNEAQ (reference sequence). The length of the CDR3 is 15 residues. The CDR3 nucleotides read TGTGCCAGCAGCGAGCGGGGTATCTCGATTTCACCCCTCCACTTT. It is translated as CASSERGISISPLHF.

At least ten counts were recorded for this clonotype. The chain links TRBV5-6 to TRBJ1-2, with a possible D match to TRBD1 (5 bases). Deletions cut 5 bases from V and 8 bases from J, with 19 bases between. The CDR3 is 14 residues long. Germline V lookup: CDR1 SGHDT, CDR2 YYEEEE. CDR3 in DNA: TGTGCCAGCAGTCCTCAGGGACCTCGGTCCGGCTACACCTTC. Translation: CASSPQGPRSGYTF.

In its sample, this clonotype was seen many times. CDR3 residues: CATSPTSGRGETQYF. The CDR3 DNA reads as TGTGCCACCAGTCCAACTAGCGGGAGGGGGGAGACCCAGTACTTC. The V gene is TRBV24-1, the J gene TRBJ2-5; 13 nucleotides agree with TRBD2. This CDR3 spans 15 amino acids. Germline CDR1 and CDR2: KGHDR and SFDVKD. The V gene end was trimmed by 6 bases and the J gene end by 5 bases; junction bases not matched to a gene: 5.

This clonotype appeared many times. The rearrangement links TRBV29-1 to TRBJ2-6, with D uncertain. Germline CDR1 reads SQVTM; CDR2 reads ANQGSEA. Trimming shortened V by 7 bases and J by 1 base, and 8 bases separated the two germline ends. This CDR3 comprises 13 residues. CDR3 sequence: CSADTSGANVLTF. The CDR3 nucleotides are TGCAGCGCCGACACGTCTGGGGCCAACGTCCTGACTTTC.

This clonotype appeared many times. V and J are TRBV27 and TRBJ2-5; D is uncertain. The CDR3 loop spans 13 amino acids. V was cut by 5 bases and J by 2 bases, with 9 bases left in between. CDR1 is MNHEY, CDR2 SMNVEV, per germline (reference sequence). CDR3 bases: TGTGCCAGCAGTCCCCTAACGCAAGAGACCCAGTACTTC. It yields the protein CASSPLTQETQYF.

This clonotype was seen many times. The V gene is TRBV12-3 or TRBV12-4, the J gene TRBJ2-2; 7 bases map to TRBD1. The CDR3 is 15 residues long. V gave up 4 bases and J gave up 6 bases; unmatched junction bases: 8. In DNA, the CDR3 is TGTGCCAGCAGTTCCGGAAGCCAGGGGGCCGGGGAGCTGTTTTTT. Residues: CASSSGSQGAGELFF.

At least ten counts were recorded for this clonotype. The chain uses TRBV7-9 and TRBJ2-3, with a possible D match to TRBD1 (6 bases). This CDR3 is 17 amino acids long. V was cut by 1 base and J by 0 bases, with 14 bases left in between. Germline assignment: CDR1 SEHNR and CDR2 FQNEAQ (reference sequence). The CDR3 protein is CASSLGAGTTSTDTQYF. For the CDR3, the DNA is TGTGCCAGCAGCTTAGGGGCCGGGACAACTAGCACAGATACGCAGTATTTT.

This clonotype came up many times. The genes are TRBV11-2 and TRBJ2-5, with no clear D. V dropped 6 bases and J dropped 1 base, with 12 bases sitting between them. The CDR3 covers 14 residues. Looked up from germline, CDR1 is SGHAT and CDR2 is FQNNGV. In nucleotides, the CDR3 is TGTGCCAGCAGTTACACCCGGGCCCAAGAGACCCAGTACTTC. Protein sequence: CASSYTRAQETQYF.

This clonotype came up a few times. This chain uses TRBV6-2 or TRBV6-3 with TRBJ1-2; 10 bases agree with TRBD1. After removal of 4 bases from V and 4 bases from J, the junction contained 6 bases not matched to a gene. Per germline, CDR1 MNHEY and CDR2 SVGEGT. CDR3 length equals 15 residues. The CDR3 bases are TGTGCCAGCAGTTCGGGACAGGGGAGATTCTATGGCTACACCTTC. This codes for CASSSGQGRFYGYTF.

This chain uses TRBV5-1 with TRBJ2-5; 7 bases are shared with TRBD1. Germline-derived CDR1 and CDR2 are SGHRS and YFSETQ. This CDR3 contains 14 residues. V was pared by 4 bases and J by 0 bases, with 3 bases of the junction left unmatched. In nucleotides, the CDR3 is TGCGCCAGCAGCGCAGGGACAGACCAAGAGACCCAGTACTTC. It encodes CASSAGTDQETQYF.

This clonotype has a count of ten or more. The V call is TRBV12-3 or TRBV12-4, the J call TRBJ1-5, with D possibly TRBD1 on 5 matching bases. V was clipped by 7 bases and J by 7 bases, with 14 bases between them. The CDR3 runs to 13 residues. The CDR3 DNA reads as TGTGCCAGCATAGTGGACGGGGGGCAGCCCCAGCATTTT. Encoded protein: CASIVDGGQPQHF.

This clonotype occurred many times. The genes are TRBV7-2 and TRBJ2-7; TRBD1 is a possible D gene (6 bases). The germline gives CDR1 SGHTA, CDR2 FQGNSA. The CDR3 has 14 amino acids. V lost 3 bases, J lost 6 bases, and 15 bases lay in between. The CDR3 bases are TGTGCCAGCAGCTTGTCAGGGGTAGAACGCGAGCAGTACTTC. It encodes CASSLSGVEREQYF.

This clonotype was recorded at least ten times. The chain couples TRBV5-8 to TRBJ1-6; maybe TRBD1 (5 bases). From germline, CDR1 is SGHTS and CDR2 YDEGEE. The CDR3 has 12 amino acids. The V gene lost 4 bases and the J gene lost 10 bases, with 9 bases spanning the gap. The CDR3 DNA sequence: TGTGCCAGCAGCCGACAGAACTCACCCCTCCACTTT. As protein: CASSRQNSPLHF.

This clonotype has more than one count but fewer than ten. V gene TRBV27 combines with J gene TRBJ2-4; D remains unclear. The V gene's germline CDR1 is MNHEY and CDR2 SMNVEV (reference sequence). With 2 bases removed from V and 6 bases from J, the gap between germline ends came to 8 bases. There are 13 residues in the CDR3. CDR3 sequence: CASSLEHGNIQYF. The CDR3 bases are TGTGCCAGCAGTTTAGAACACGGAAACATTCAGTACTTC.

This chain joins TRBV13 and TRBJ2-1; TRBD1 matches at 8 bases. The germline V gene has CDR1 PRHDT and CDR2 FYEKMQ (reference sequence). Trimming cost V 8 bases and J 2 bases; bases outside gene matches: 14. The CDR3 loop spans 17 amino acids. Here the CDR3 reads CASQGTGLGRAYNEQFF. DNA for the CDR3: TGTGCCAGCCAAGGGACAGGCCTGGGAAGGGCCTACAATGAGCAGTTCTTC.

There are a few counts of this clonotype. The chain uses TRBV5-1 and TRBJ1-2; 7 bases fit TRBD1. The CDR3 sequence is 19 residues long. V was pared by 0 bases and J by 3 bases, with 17 bases of the junction left unmatched. Germline lookup yields CDR1 SGHRS and CDR2 YFSETQ. DNA of the CDR3: TGCGCCAGCAGCTTGGTCCCCTTTGCCATGACAGGGTTGGACTATGGCTACACCTTC. This translates into CASSLVPFAMTGLDYGYTF.

This clonotype was counted ten times or more. J is TRBJ2-2 and V is TRBV3-1; no clear D gene. Germline assignment: CDR1 LGHDT and CDR2 YNNKEL (reference sequence). V was clipped by 4 bases and J by 6 bases, with 3 bases between them. The CDR3 has 11 residues. Written as DNA, the CDR3 is TGTGCCAGCAGCCGGGCCGGGGAGCTGTTTTTT. Translating gives CASSRAGELFF.

The gene calls are TRBV6-6 and TRBJ2-3; D possibly matches TRBD1 or TRBD2 (6 bases each). The V end was cut by 2 bases, the J end by 10 bases, with 19 bases between. CDR1 and CDR2 from the germline V gene are MNHNY and SVGAGI (reference sequence). There are 15 residues in the CDR3. Here the CDR3 reads CASSYGQGRLGAQYF. The CDR3 DNA follows: TGTGCCAGCAGTTACGGGCAGGGGAGGCTCGGGGCGCAGTATTTT.